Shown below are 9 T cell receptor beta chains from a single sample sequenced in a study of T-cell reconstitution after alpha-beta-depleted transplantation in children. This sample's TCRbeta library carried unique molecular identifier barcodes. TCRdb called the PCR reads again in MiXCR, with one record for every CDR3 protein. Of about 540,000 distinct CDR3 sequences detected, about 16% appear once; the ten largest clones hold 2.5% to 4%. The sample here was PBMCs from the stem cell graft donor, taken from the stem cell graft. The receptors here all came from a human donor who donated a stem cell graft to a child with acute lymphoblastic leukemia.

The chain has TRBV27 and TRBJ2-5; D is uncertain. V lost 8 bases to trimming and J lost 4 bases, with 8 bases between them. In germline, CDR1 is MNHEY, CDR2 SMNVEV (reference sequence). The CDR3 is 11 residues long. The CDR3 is CASEAAETQYF. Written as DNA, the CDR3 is TGTGCCAGCGAGGCTGCAGAGACCCAGTACTTC.

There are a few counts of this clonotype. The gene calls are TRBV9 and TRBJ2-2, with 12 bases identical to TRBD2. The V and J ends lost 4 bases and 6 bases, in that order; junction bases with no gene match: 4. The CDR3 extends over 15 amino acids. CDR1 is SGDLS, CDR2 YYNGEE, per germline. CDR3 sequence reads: CASSLLAGGPGELFF. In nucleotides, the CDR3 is TGTGCCAGCAGCCTACTAGCGGGAGGCCCCGGGGAGCTGTTTTTT.

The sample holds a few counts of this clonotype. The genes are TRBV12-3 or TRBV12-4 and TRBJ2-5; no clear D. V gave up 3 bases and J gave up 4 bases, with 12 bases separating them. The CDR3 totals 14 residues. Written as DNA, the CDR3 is TGTGCCAGCAGTTTGAGTGGGGAATTAGAGACCCAGTACTTC. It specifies CASSLSGELETQYF.

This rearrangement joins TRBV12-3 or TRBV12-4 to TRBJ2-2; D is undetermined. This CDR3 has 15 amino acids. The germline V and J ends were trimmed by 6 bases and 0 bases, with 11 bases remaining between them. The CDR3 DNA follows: TGTGCCAGCAGCCTACGACGACCGAACACCGGGGAGCTGTTTTTT. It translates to CASSLRRPNTGELFF.

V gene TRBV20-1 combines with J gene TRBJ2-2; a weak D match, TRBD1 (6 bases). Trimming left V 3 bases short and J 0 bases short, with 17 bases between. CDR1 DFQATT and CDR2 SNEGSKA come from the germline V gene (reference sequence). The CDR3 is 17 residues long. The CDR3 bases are TGCAGTGCTAGTTGTACAGGGTATCCCTCGAACACCGGGGAGCTGTTTTTT. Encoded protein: CSASCTGYPSNTGELFF.

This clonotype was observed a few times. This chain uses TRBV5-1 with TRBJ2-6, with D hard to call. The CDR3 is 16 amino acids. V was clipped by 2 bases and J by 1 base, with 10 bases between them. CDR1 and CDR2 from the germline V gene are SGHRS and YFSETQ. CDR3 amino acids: CASSFGFESGANVLTF. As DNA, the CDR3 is TGCGCCAGCAGCTTTGGGTTTGAATCTGGGGCCAACGTCCTGACTTTC.

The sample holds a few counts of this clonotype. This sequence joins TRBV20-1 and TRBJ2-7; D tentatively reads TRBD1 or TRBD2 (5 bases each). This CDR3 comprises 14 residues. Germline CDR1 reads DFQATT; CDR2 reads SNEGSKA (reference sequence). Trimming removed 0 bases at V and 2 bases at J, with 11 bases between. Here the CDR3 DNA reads TGCAGTGCTAGAGAGGGACCCGTCCCCTACGAGCAGTACTTC. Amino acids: CSAREGPVPYEQYF.

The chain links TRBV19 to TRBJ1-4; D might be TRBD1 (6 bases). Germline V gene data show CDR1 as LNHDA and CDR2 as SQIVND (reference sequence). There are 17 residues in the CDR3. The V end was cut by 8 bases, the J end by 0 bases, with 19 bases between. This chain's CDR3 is CASGNHRTASTNEKLFF. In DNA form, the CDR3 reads TGTGCCAGTGGTAATCATCGGACAGCTTCAACTAATGAAAAACTGTTTTTT.

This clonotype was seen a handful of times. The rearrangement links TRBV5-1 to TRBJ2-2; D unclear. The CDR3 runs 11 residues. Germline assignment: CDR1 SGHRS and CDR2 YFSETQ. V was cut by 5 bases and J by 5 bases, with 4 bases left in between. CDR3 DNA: TGCGCCAGCAGAATAACCGGGGAGCTGTTTTTT. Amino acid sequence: CASRITGELFF.